The entry below gives a single T cell receptor beta chain sequence along with its context. What it recognizes is unknown. Germline loops: CDR1 MNHEY, CDR2 SVGAGI. The CDR3 contains 17 residues. This record comes from a study of monozygotic twins with inflammatory bowel disease. cDNA was produced in eight separate reactions per sample. During cDNA synthesis, UMIs that each contained a 6-nucleotide sample barcode were added by means of template switching. With the 5' RACE reads reprocessed, TCRdb shows one record per CDR3 protein and no DNA. This repertoire includes some 440,000 distinct CDR3 sequences. Findings of the study overall: Results did not support any single strong IBD-associated signal or clonotype. Clonotype overlap with others was lower in IBD patients than in healthy twins, a difference that was greatest with disease activity.

This clonotype was sampled from a human donor with ulcerative colitis or Crohn's disease, or a healthy co-twin of an affected twin (not recorded which). What was sequenced was blood. The chain is built from TRBV6-5 and TRBJ2-3; TCRdb proposes TRBD1, but this gene call is untestable without DNA. CDR3: CASSYVNQGLLGDTQYF.